The 26 T cell receptor beta chains in this list originate from one sample, sequenced in a study of cytomegalovirus exposure and HLA in healthy donors. The PCR contained 60 Vbeta and 13 Jbeta primers. The assay was immunoSEQ multiplex PCR, and TCRdb's table has in-frame clones only and misses some. The profile covers around 200,000 clones, with just over 75% appearing a single time and roughly 2.5% taken by the ten largest. Sequencing used PBMCs. All receptors come from a woman aged 55 to 70 in good health and CMV-seropositive.

This clone was seen more than once but under ten times. The J gene is TRBJ2-7, the V gene TRBV7-6; D possibly corresponds to TRBD1 (6 bases). The CDR3 is 19 amino acids. Looked up from germline, CDR1 is SGHVS and CDR2 is FNYEAQ. The germline V and J ends were trimmed by 2 bases and 3 bases, with 26 bases remaining between them. The CDR3 protein is CASSLTARPTGTTLYEQYF. The CDR3 DNA reads TGTGCCAGCAGCTTAACCGCGCGACCAACAGGGACCACTCTCTACGAGCAGTACTTC.

The V call is TRBV5-5, the J call TRBJ2-1; D might be TRBD1 (6 bases). This CDR3 has 15 amino acids. Germline V gives CDR1 SGHKS, CDR2 YYEKEE (reference sequence). Trimming shortened V by 0 bases and J by 11 bases, and 18 bases separated the two germline ends. In DNA, the CDR3 is TGTGCCAGCAGCTTGGTCGGGCAGGGGACATCGAAGCAGTTCTTC. Its protein is CASSLVGQGTSKQFF.

This sequence joins TRBV4-2 and TRBJ1-1; 9 nucleotides line up with TRBD1. Germline CDR1 and CDR2: LGHNA and YNFKEQ. With V trimmed by 1 base and J by 3 bases, 3 bases remained unmatched. CDR3 size: 15 residues. In DNA form, the CDR3 reads TGTGCCAGCAGCCAAGGTTGGACAGGGGACACTGAAGCTTTCTTT. This gives the protein CASSQGWTGDTEAFF.

The gene calls are TRBV5-4 and TRBJ2-3; 10 bases line up with TRBD2. Germline CDR1 SGHNT, CDR2 YYREEE (reference sequence). The CDR3 has 16 amino acids. The V and J ends lost 4 bases and 4 bases, in that order; junction bases with no gene match: 9. CDR3 sequence (DNA): TGTGCCAGCAGCATGAAGCGGGGGGGCAGTTCAGATACGCAGTATTTT. Translation gives CASSMKRGGSSDTQYF.

V is TRBV5-4 and J is TRBJ2-3; D may be TRBD2 (6 bases). The CDR3 is made up of 15 amino acids. Germline V gene data show CDR1 as SGHNT and CDR2 as YYREEE (reference sequence). Trimming removed 1 base from V and 4 bases from J, with 13 bases in between. The CDR3 reads CASSLLRDQADTQYF. CDR3 sequence (DNA): TGTGCCAGCAGCTTGTTGCGGGATCAAGCAGATACGCAGTATTTT.

Only one count was recorded for this clone. The chain employs TRBV7-2 and TRBJ2-3, with 7 bases lining up with TRBD2. Germline CDR1 SGHTA, CDR2 FQGNSA. With V trimmed by 4 bases and J by 0 bases, 7 bases remained unmatched. The CDR3 is made up of 16 amino acids. The CDR3 protein is CASSYNLAASTDTQYF. As DNA, the CDR3 is TGTGCCAGCAGCTATAACCTAGCGGCTAGCACAGATACGCAGTATTTT.

Only a few counts were recorded for this clone. This sequence joins TRBV7-2 and TRBJ1-2, with D unclear. Germline assignment: CDR1 SGHTA and CDR2 FQGNSA. The germline V and J ends were trimmed by 2 bases and 4 bases, with 5 bases remaining between them. The CDR3 runs to 12 residues. The CDR3 loop is CASSLWSYGYTF. The CDR3 DNA sequence: TGTGCCAGCAGCTTATGGAGCTATGGCTACACCTTC.

The rearrangement joins TRBV4-1 to TRBJ1-5, with D possibly TRBD1 on 5 matching bases. From germline, CDR1 is MGHRA and CDR2 YSYEKL. Trimming shortened V by 3 bases and J by 2 bases, and 17 bases separated the two germline ends. The CDR3 has 17 amino acids. CDR3 DNA: TGCGCCAGCAGCCATCGCGCGGCACGCAGGGGCAATCAGCCCCAGCATTTT. Protein product: CASSHRAARRGNQPQHF.

This clone appeared once. V is TRBV5-1 and J is TRBJ1-1; 7 nucleotides align to TRBD1. This CDR3 has 14 residues. Germline CDR1 is SGHRS and CDR2 is YFSETQ. J was trimmed by 1 base and V by 4 bases; bases with no gene match: 4. The CDR3, as DNA: TGCGCCAGCAGCCTGGGACAGAGGAACACTGAAGCTTTCTTT. Encoded protein: CASSLGQRNTEAFF.

The rearrangement links TRBV11-2 to TRBJ1-1; possibly TRBD1 for D (5 bases). The V gene lost 5 bases and the J gene lost 4 bases, with 14 bases spanning the gap. The germline V gene has CDR1 SGHAT and CDR2 FQNNGV. The CDR3 totals 14 residues. The CDR3 protein is CASSAEGTATEAFF. CDR3 bases: TGTGCCAGCAGCGCGGAGGGGACGGCCACTGAAGCTTTCTTT.

V gene TRBV5-1 combines with J gene TRBJ1-6; 7 bases fit TRBD1. Per the germline V gene, CDR1 is SGHRS and CDR2 is YFSETQ. The CDR3 has 15 amino acids. After removal of 5 bases from V and 5 bases from J, the junction contained 7 bases not matched to a gene. The CDR3 DNA sequence: TGCGCCAGCAGGGCGACAGGGAATGATAATTCACCCCTCCACTTT. It translates to CASRATGNDNSPLHF.

This chain uses TRBV28 with TRBJ1-1, with TRBD1 identical over 8 bases. This CDR3 is built from 15 residues. Germline values: CDR1 MDHEN, CDR2 SYDVKM. The V and J ends lost 5 bases and 3 bases, in that order; junction bases with no gene match: 8. As DNA, the CDR3 is TGTGCCAGCAGTCCCGGGGACAGGTCCTACACTGAAGCTTTCTTT. Its protein is CASSPGDRSYTEAFF.

CDR3 in DNA: TGCGCCAGCAGCCGCCAGGCTAGCGGGATTGGGGGAGATACGCAGTATTTT. Translation: CASSRQASGIGGDTQYF. The chain has TRBV4-1 and TRBJ2-3, with 9 bases fitting TRBD2. This CDR3 contains 17 residues. Germline V gives CDR1 MGHRA, CDR2 YSYEKL. With V trimmed by 4 bases and J by 5 bases, 13 bases remained unmatched.

The chain has TRBV6-4 and TRBJ2-2, with TRBD1 identical over 8 bases. V was clipped by 6 bases and J by 6 bases; unmatched bases: 3. This CDR3 has 13 amino acids. Germline V gives CDR1 MRHNA, CDR2 SNTAGT. The CDR3 here is CASRGQAAGELFF. The CDR3 DNA follows: TGTGCCAGCAGGGGACAGGCGGCCGGGGAGCTGTTTTTT.

This chain links TRBV18 with TRBJ2-5, with D possibly matching TRBD2 (5 bases). This CDR3 contains 15 residues. V dropped 3 bases and J dropped 1 base, with 12 bases sitting between them. Germline CDR1 is KGHSH and CDR2 is LQKENI. This CDR3 reads CASSPLPAVQETQYF. CDR3 nucleotides: TGTGCCAGCTCACCCCTACCAGCGGTCCAAGAGACCCAGTACTTC.

V is TRBV10-2 and J is TRBJ2-6; D is perhaps TRBD1 (6 bases). Germline V gene sequence: CDR1 WSHSY, CDR2 SAAADI. The CDR3 sequence is 16 residues long. V was shortened by 7 bases and J by 4 bases, with 17 bases between the two germline ends. DNA for the CDR3: TGCGCCAGCAAGGGGGTGGGGTTCTCCGGGGCCAACGTCCTGACTTTC. Translating it yields CASKGVGFSGANVLTF.

The chain carries TRBV6-5 and TRBJ1-4, with 10 bases fitting TRBD1. The germline V gene has CDR1 MNHEY and CDR2 SVGAGI. The CDR3 is 16 amino acids. The junction had 5 bases not matched to a gene; V was cut back by 4 bases and J by 3 bases. This CDR3 is CASSFRTGGSNEKLFF. DNA for the CDR3: TGTGCCAGCAGTTTCAGGACAGGGGGTTCTAATGAAAAACTGTTTTTT.

CDR3 loop: CASSSQGNTQYF. In DNA, the CDR3 is TGCGCCAGCAGTTCTCAGGGTAATACGCAGTATTTT. This chain uses TRBV5-1 with TRBJ2-3, with D perhaps TRBD1 (5 bases). CDR1 is SGHRS, CDR2 YFSETQ, per germline. This CDR3 comprises 12 residues. Trimming took 5 bases from V and 7 from J, leaving 11 bases between them.

As concerns this clone: One junction end disagrees with the germline gene, perhaps due to a read error. The chain couples TRBV5-4 to TRBJ2-1, with D possibly matching TRBD1 (8 bases). This CDR3 is built from 12 residues. Germline CDR1 SGHNT, CDR2 YYREEE (reference sequence). CDR3 protein: CASSPTGGVRIF. The CDR3 DNA follows: TGTGCCAGCAGCCCCACAGGGGGGGTCCGGATCTTC.

This chain's CDR3 is CASSADQGNEQYF. The DNA of the CDR3 is TGCGCCAGCAGCGCAGACCAGGGCAACGAGCAGTACTTC. This rearrangement joins TRBV5-1 to TRBJ2-7; the D gene is possibly TRBD1 (5 bases). Trimming left V 4 bases short and J 5 bases short, with 13 bases between. The CDR3 covers 13 residues. Germline assignment: CDR1 SGHRS and CDR2 YFSETQ.

The chain has TRBV4-3 and TRBJ1-3; the D is unclear. CDR3 length: 15 residues. V lost 1 base, J lost 1 base, and 8 bases lay in between. Per the germline V gene, CDR1 is LGHNA and CDR2 is YSLEER. The CDR3 region is CASSQVGASGNTIYF. CDR3 sequence (DNA): TGCGCCAGCAGCCAAGTGGGCGCTTCTGGAAACACCATATATTTT.

This chain links TRBV18 with TRBJ1-1; no reliable D call. There are 15 residues in the CDR3. The germline V gene has CDR1 KGHSH and CDR2 LQKENI. V was clipped by 1 base and J by 1 base, with 10 bases between them. Written as DNA, the CDR3 is TGTGCCAGCTCACCACAGCAGGCCGGGAACACTGAAGCTTTCTTT. This encodes CASSPQQAGNTEAFF.

The sample holds a few counts of this clone. The chain has TRBV7-2 and TRBJ2-1, with TRBD2 matching 10 bases. CDR1 and CDR2 from the germline V gene are SGHTA and FQGNSA. Losses at the gene ends were 1 base for V and 5 bases for J; bases not matched to a gene: 5. The CDR3 loop spans 16 amino acids. DNA of the CDR3: TGTGCCAGCAGCTTAGTGGCAGCGGGGGGGAACAATGAGCAGTTCTTC. Encoded protein: CASSLVAAGGNNEQFF.

The V gene is TRBV27, the J gene TRBJ2-4; TRBD2 is a possible D gene (5 bases). The CDR3 consists of 16 residues. The V and J ends lost 5 bases and 7 bases respectively, with 21 bases between them. The V gene's germline CDR1 is MNHEY and CDR2 SMNVEV (reference sequence). Written as DNA, the CDR3 is TGTGCCAGCAGTGGGTCGGACTCGTCTGGGCGTAACATTCAGTACTTC. It specifies CASSGSDSSGRNIQYF.

The CDR3 protein is CASSLFQGIYGYTF. The CDR3 nucleotides read TGTGCCAGCAGCTTGTTCCAGGGGATCTATGGCTACACCTTC. The rearrangement links TRBV5-4 to TRBJ1-2; tentatively, D is TRBD1 (6 bases). The germline gives CDR1 SGHNT, CDR2 YYREEE (reference sequence). V dropped 1 base and J dropped 4 bases, with 11 bases sitting between them. The CDR3 is 14 residues long.

This clone was seen a handful of times. V is TRBV7-2 and J is TRBJ2-7; 7 bases are a match to TRBD2. Germline V gene sequence: CDR1 SGHTA, CDR2 FQGNSA. Germline trimming cut 6 bases from V and 2 bases from J; bases unmatched to any gene: 10. CDR3 length: 15 residues. CDR3 DNA sequence: TGTGCCAGCAGTGGGGGGGACCAGTCCGCCTACGAGCAGTACTTC. This encodes CASSGGDQSAYEQYF.